A single sample is the source of the 4 T cell receptor beta chains below, sequenced in a study of shared clonotypes between healthy human individuals. TCRdb's copy holds only in-frame clones and misses some; the assay was immunoSEQ multiplex PCR. The top ten clones hold 0.89% of a sample with around 1,000,000 clones, 60% to 80% of them seen once. Input material: memory CD4+ T cells from PBMCs. Subset denoted: CD45RA-negative fraction. Source of these receptors: a man between 18 and 35 years old in good health. Some clones in this sample may be carry-over from other donors' samples.

The chain couples TRBV4-1 to TRBJ2-3, with TRBD2 identical over 8 bases. The CDR3 is 16 residues long. Per germline, CDR1 MGHRA and CDR2 YSYEKL. Losses at the gene ends were 2 bases for V and 2 bases for J; bases not matched to a gene: 6. The CDR3 is CASSQTDGRDTDTQYF. The CDR3, as DNA: TGCGCCAGCAGCCAAACTGACGGGAGGGACACAGATACGCAGTATTTT.

This sequence joins TRBV7-3 and TRBJ1-2; maybe TRBD1 (6 bases). Germline V lookup: CDR1 SGHTA, CDR2 FQGTGA. V was clipped by 5 bases and J by 4 bases, with 14 bases between them. This CDR3 comprises 14 residues. CDR3 loop: CASSPGAGAYGYTF. The DNA of the CDR3 is TGTGCCAGCAGCCCCGGGGCAGGGGCCTATGGCTACACCTTC.

The chain has TRBV11-2 and TRBJ2-5, with TRBD2 matching 7 bases. CDR1 SGHAT and CDR2 FQNNGV come from the germline V gene. CDR3 size: 16 residues. V shed 5 bases and J 8 bases; nucleotides not matched to a gene: 17. The CDR3 here is CASSAESTGGGKTQYF. The CDR3, as DNA: TGTGCCAGCAGCGCTGAGTCCACGGGGGGTGGTAAAACCCAGTACTTC.

The rearrangement links TRBV6-6 to TRBJ1-2; D ambiguous. The germline V gene encodes CDR1 MNHNY and CDR2 SVGAGI (reference sequence). The length of the CDR3 is 15 residues. V lost 5 bases to trimming and J lost 4 bases, with 17 bases between them. The CDR3 protein is CASSPPRILVYGYTF. CDR3 DNA sequence: TGTGCCAGCAGTCCCCCCCGCATCCTGGTCTATGGCTACACCTTC.